One sample yielded the 19 T cell receptor beta chains listed below, sequenced in a study of blood T cell repertoires in COVID-19. TCRdb keeps only in-frame clones here, not all; method: immunoSEQ multiplex PCR. The profile shows approximately 100,000 clones, roughly two thirds of them singletons. Input material: peripheral blood. The receptor set was obtained from an elderly man with acute or convalescent COVID-19.

This clone came up a few times. The gene calls are TRBV10-3 and TRBJ1-1; D is possibly TRBD1 (5 bases). V was pared by 6 bases and J by 4 bases, with 18 bases between. Germline CDR1 ENHRY, CDR2 SYGVKD. CDR3 length equals 15 residues. CDR3 amino acids: CAIRTVSSQVTEAFF. The CDR3 coding sequence is TGTGCCATCAGGACAGTCTCGTCGCAAGTCACTGAAGCTTTCTTT.

The chain uses TRBV4-3 and TRBJ2-5, with D possibly matching TRBD1 (5 bases). The germline CDR1 and CDR2 sequences are LGHNA and YSLEER. This CDR3 comprises 14 residues. V was shortened by 4 bases and J by 2 bases, with 11 bases between the two germline ends. CDR3 bases: TGCGCCAGCAGCCCCGGACAAAATCAAGAGACCCAGTACTTC. The encoded protein is CASSPGQNQETQYF.

The V call is TRBV6-5, the J call TRBJ2-1; TRBD1 matches 12 bases. Germline V gives CDR1 MNHEY, CDR2 SVGAGI. V trimming: 6 bases; J trimming: 10 bases; junction bases outside the gene matches: 7. CDR3 length: 14 residues. The CDR3 is CASRSGTGGLEQFF. The CDR3 DNA sequence: TGTGCCAGCAGGTCCGGGACAGGGGGCTTAGAGCAGTTCTTC.

This clone has only a few counts. The chain combines TRBV29-1 with TRBJ2-3, with D possibly being TRBD2 (6 bases). The V gene's germline CDR1 is SQVTM and CDR2 ANQGSEA. The V end lost 0 bases, the J end lost 1 base, and 11 bases lay between the germline ends. CDR3 length: 15 residues. CDR3 loop: CSVEDLASGTDTQYF. DNA for the CDR3: TGCAGCGTTGAAGATCTTGCTAGCGGCACAGATACGCAGTATTTT.

The chain recombines TRBV18 with TRBJ2-5, with D maybe TRBD1 (6 bases). With 6 bases removed from V and 1 base from J, the gap between germline ends came to 15 bases. Germline V gene lookup returns CDR1 KGHSH and CDR2 LQKENI. The CDR3 spans 15 residues. The CDR3 nucleotides are TGTGCCAGCTCTCTCGCCGGGACACCCCAAGAGACCCAGTACTTC. As protein: CASSLAGTPQETQYF.

The chain carries TRBV28 and TRBJ1-2, with no clear D. Germline assignment: CDR1 MDHEN and CDR2 SYDVKM. Trimming pared 8 bases from V and 4 bases from J, leaving 14 bases between. The CDR3 runs to 13 residues. In nucleotides, the CDR3 is TGTGCCAGCCTTGGAGGCAGCTCCTATGGCTACACCTTC. Its translation is CASLGGSSYGYTF.

This clone was seen more than once but under ten times. The rearrangement uses TRBV28 and TRBJ2-7; TRBD1 might be the D (6 bases). Germline CDR1 reads MDHEN; CDR2 reads SYDVKM. The CDR3 is 14 residues long. Deletions cut 5 bases from V and 4 bases from J, with 15 bases between. The CDR3 DNA sequence: TGTGCCAGCAGTGGTTTACAGGGCTGGTACGAGCAGTACTTC. Amino acids: CASSGLQGWYEQYF.

This chain joins TRBV15 and TRBJ2-7, with TRBD2 matching over 8 bases. Per the germline V gene, CDR1 is LNHNV and CDR2 is YYDKDF (reference sequence). The CDR3 has 15 amino acids. Unmatched junction bases numbered 8, after V lost 5 bases and J lost 2 bases. In DNA, the CDR3 is TGTGCCACCAGCCCGCGGATAGCGGGAACCTACGAGCAGTACTTC. This sequence encodes CATSPRIAGTYEQYF.

The chain links TRBV6-2 or TRBV6-3 to TRBJ2-7, with 7 nucleotides matching TRBD2. Germline V CDR1 and CDR2: MNHEY, SVGEGT. The CDR3 has 15 residues. Trimming at V came to 1 base and at J to 0 bases, leaving 3 bases not matched to a gene. Here the CDR3 DNA reads TGTGCCAGCAGTTACTTGGCTAGCGGCTCCTACGAGCAGTACTTC. Its translation: CASSYLASGSYEQYF.

This clone came up once. This chain uses TRBV19 with TRBJ1-5; D remains unclear. Germline V gene data show CDR1 as LNHDA and CDR2 as SQIVND (reference sequence). V dropped 1 base and J dropped 7 bases, with 14 bases sitting between them. This CDR3 contains 15 residues. The CDR3 nucleotides read TGTGCCAGTAGTATAGGACGGAGGAGCCGGCAGCCCCAGCATTTT. Translated, it gives CASSIGRRSRQPQHF.

CDR3 amino acids: CASSSGTGGSPLHF. CDR3 DNA sequence: TGTGCCAGCAGTTCCGGGACAGGGGGTTCACCCCTCCACTTT. The V call is TRBV27, the J call TRBJ1-6, with 11 bases lining up with TRBD1. This CDR3 region has 14 residues. Germline V gives CDR1 MNHEY, CDR2 SMNVEV (reference sequence). Trimming at V came to 4 bases and at J to 9 bases, leaving 2 bases not matched to a gene.

This clone was observed once. The chain couples TRBV7-6 to TRBJ2-1, with TRBD1 identical over 7 bases. CDR3 length: 14 amino acids. The germline CDR1 and CDR2 sequences are SGHVS and FNYEAQ. Trimming took 7 bases from V and 5 from J; bases not matched to a gene: 8. The CDR3 region is CASNFGDSDNEQFF. CDR3 nucleotide sequence: TGTGCCAGCAACTTTGGGGACAGCGACAATGAGCAGTTCTTC.

This clone was seen a handful of times. This chain links TRBV6-5 with TRBJ2-5; a weak D match, TRBD1 (6 bases). V lost 7 bases and J 8 bases, leaving 17 bases between the germline ends. There are 13 residues in the CDR3. Germline loops: CDR1 MNHEY, CDR2 SVGAGI. The CDR3 region is CASTLDSQGTQYF. The CDR3 DNA is TGTGCCAGCACTCTGGACAGCCAAGGTACCCAGTACTTC.

V is TRBV7-9 and J is TRBJ2-6; 9 bases match TRBD1. Germline trimming cut 6 bases from V and 2 bases from J; bases unmatched to any gene: 5. The CDR3 has 16 amino acids. CDR1 and CDR2 (germline): SEHNR, FQNEAQ (reference sequence). The CDR3, as DNA: TGTGCCAGCAGTAAAACAGGGGGCCCTGGGGCCAACGTCCTGACTTTC. Translating gives CASSKTGGPGANVLTF.

This chain uses TRBV7-2 with TRBJ2-5; 9 bases agree with TRBD2. After removal of 5 bases from V and 5 bases from J, the junction contained 9 bases not matched to a gene. Germline V gene data show CDR1 as SGHTA and CDR2 as FQGNSA. The CDR3 is 15 residues long. CDR3 loop: CASSQTSGSGETQYF. The CDR3 nucleotides are TGTGCCAGCAGCCAGACTAGCGGCTCTGGGGAGACCCAGTACTTC.

This clone turned up a few times. V gene TRBV6-4 combines with J gene TRBJ2-1; 8 nucleotides align to TRBD1. V trimming: 5 bases; J trimming: 7 bases; junction bases outside the gene matches: 7. Germline CDR1 is MRHNA and CDR2 is SNTAGT. The CDR3 totals 14 residues. Here the CDR3 reads CASSLDRVGNEQFF. The CDR3 DNA sequence: TGTGCCAGCAGTCTGGACAGGGTGGGGAATGAGCAGTTCTTC.

V is TRBV6-1 and J is TRBJ1-4; no clear D gene. Trimming took 2 bases from V and 8 from J, leaving 12 bases between them. CDR3 length: 14 residues. The V gene's germline CDR1 is MNHNS and CDR2 SASEGT. In DNA form, the CDR3 reads TGTGCCAGCAGTGAATCGGGGAGGGTGGAAAAACTGTTTTTT. Residues: CASSESGRVEKLFF.

The rearrangement links TRBV5-6 to TRBJ1-1, with unresolved D. V lost 2 bases and J 4 bases, leaving 9 bases between the germline ends. The CDR3 loop spans 13 amino acids. The germline V gene encodes CDR1 SGHDT and CDR2 YYEEEE. The CDR3 loop reads CASSLQRGTEAFF. In DNA, the CDR3 is TGTGCCAGCAGCTTACAGCGGGGCACTGAAGCTTTCTTT.

The CDR3 protein is CASSVGRLSTDTQYF. The CDR3 coding sequence is TGTGCCAGCAGCGTGGGGCGGCTGTCCACAGATACGCAGTATTTT. This rearrangement joins TRBV9 to TRBJ2-3; weak D call: TRBD1 (5 bases). This CDR3 is 15 amino acids long. CDR1 and CDR2 from the germline V gene are SGDLS and YYNGEE. Trimming removed 2 bases from V and 2 bases from J, with 12 bases in between.